This T cell receptor (beta chain) came from a study of blood T cell repertoires in COVID-19. Overall study: Donors in the United States, Italy and Spain gave samples during acute or convalescent COVID-19. T cells, B-cell-depleted T cells, or PBMCs supplied cDNA or gDNA.

The CDR3 has 15 amino acids. Deletions cut 3 bases from V and 1 base from J, with 12 bases between. Germline values: CDR1 SGHTA, CDR2 FQGNSA. Original processing methods: Estimation of nucleated cell counts was performed using reference gene primer amplification. Here immunoSEQ multiplex PCR was the method, and the copy in TCRdb shows in-frame clones only, minus some. V and J calls and clone size are copied from that table; D and trimming were computed from the DNA. The top ten hold 1.5% of the sample, which has over 200,000 clones, around 88% seen once. The sequence was collected from a man between 18 and 29 years old with active or convalescent COVID-19. The sequencing sample was made of peripheral blood. This chain joins TRBV7-2 and TRBJ2-5; maybe TRBD2 (5 bases). CDR3 in amino acids: CASSFDPGSQETQYF. The CDR3 nucleotides read TGTGCCAGCAGCTTCGATCCGGGATCCCAAGAGACCCAGTACTTC. The full variable domain, its missing parts supplied by reference TRBV7-2 and TRBJ2-5, is GAGVSQSPSNKVTEKGKDVELRCDPISGHTALYWYRQSLGQGLEFLIYFQGNSAPDKSGLPSDRFSAERTGGSVSTLTIQRTQQEDSAVYLCASSFDPGSQETQYFGPGTRLLVL.